These 32 T cell receptor beta chains were all obtained from the same sample, sequenced in a study of blood T cells in healthy people across ages. With a J-beta primer mix and a sample-barcoded 5' primer, a second PCR ran roughly 7 to 11 cycles. TCRdb re-called the 5' RACE reads with MiXCR, one entry per CDR3 protein. The sample lists roughly 1,500,000 distinct CDR3 sequences; about 32% were seen once. The sequenced material came from blood. The receptors were sampled from a woman in her twenties or thirties in good health.

The sample holds a few counts of this clonotype. V gene TRBV2 combines with J gene TRBJ1-2; 8 nucleotides line up with TRBD1. The CDR3 has 14 amino acids. V shed 6 bases, J shed 5 bases, and the junction held 8 bases outside the gene matches. Germline lookup yields CDR1 SNHLY and CDR2 FYNNEI. The CDR3 here is CASSPGQEVYGYTF. The CDR3 DNA is TGTGCCAGCAGCCCGGGACAGGAGGTATATGGCTACACCTTC.

With regard to this clonotype: Germline and junction disagree at one end, which may indicate a read error. The V call is TRBV29-1, the J call TRBJ2-5; 7 bases are shared with TRBD1. The CDR3 covers 14 residues. Germline CDR1 SQVTM, CDR2 ANQGSEA. CDR3 in DNA: TGCAGCGGGAACCGGGACAGTCGACAAGGGACCCAGTACTTC. Translation gives CSGNRDSRQGTQYF.

The chain links TRBV12-3 or TRBV12-4 to TRBJ1-1; D is uncertain. V was pared by 4 bases and J by 2 bases, with 11 bases between. The CDR3 spans 14 residues. The CDR3 sequence is CASSSSTVNTEAFF. The CDR3 nucleotides are TGTGCCAGCAGTTCCTCAACAGTCAACACTGAAGCTTTCTTT.

The chain carries TRBV9 and TRBJ1-5; 8 nucleotides agree with TRBD1. Looked up from germline, CDR1 is SGDLS and CDR2 is YYNGEE. Trimming removed 8 bases from V and 2 bases from J; junction bases left unmatched: 6. The CDR3 has 14 amino acids. In nucleotides, the CDR3 is TGTGCCAGAAGGACAGGGCGGTGCAATCAGCCCCAGCATTTT. Protein sequence: CARRTGRCNQPQHF.

As regards this clonotype: Mismatch with germline at one junction end may stem from a read error. CDR3 in DNA: TGCGCCAGCAGCCTACTAACTAGCGAAATTCGCACAGGTACGCAGTATTTT. It specifies CASSLLTSEIRTGTQYF. The chain couples TRBV4-1 to TRBJ2-3; TRBD2 matches 7 bases. This CDR3 region has 17 residues. Germline CDR1 reads MGHRA; CDR2 reads YSYEKL.

The chain joins TRBV5-6 to TRBJ2-7; 11 bases align to TRBD2. After removal of 4 bases from V and 4 bases from J, the junction contained 10 bases not matched to a gene. There are 16 residues in the CDR3. Germline values: CDR1 SGHDT, CDR2 YYEEEE. CDR3 sequence (DNA): TGTGCCAGCAGCACATTCGGGACTAGCGGAGATTACGAGCAGTACTTC. Protein sequence: CASSTFGTSGDYEQYF.

This clonotype was observed a few times. V is TRBV25-1 and J is TRBJ2-5; TRBD1 matches at 10 bases. CDR1 MGHDK and CDR2 SYGVNS come from the germline V gene. Germline trimming cut 4 bases from V and 11 bases from J; bases unmatched to any gene: 7. CDR3 length: 13 residues. Written as DNA, the CDR3 is TGTGCCAGCAGTGGACAGGGGGCGAGAGAGCAGTACTTC. The encoded protein is CASSGQGAREQYF.

This clonotype was picked up a small number of times. The V call is TRBV10-3, the J call TRBJ1-1, with D possibly being TRBD1 (6 bases). Germline loops: CDR1 ENHRY, CDR2 SYGVKD. The CDR3 is 15 amino acids. V was cut by 5 bases and J by 1 base, with 14 bases left in between. The CDR3 loop reads CAISISGAKNTEAFF. The CDR3 DNA sequence: TGTGCCATCAGTATCTCGGGGGCCAAGAACACTGAAGCTTTCTTT.

This clonotype was recorded at least ten times. The chain is built from TRBV6-1 and TRBJ1-1; D may be TRBD1 (5 bases). Germline-derived CDR1 and CDR2 are MNHNS and SASEGT. The CDR3 runs to 12 residues. The V end was cut by 8 bases, the J end by 4 bases, with 11 bases between. The CDR3 here is CASGSGITEAFF. The CDR3 DNA is TGTGCCAGCGGTTCAGGGATCACTGAAGCTTTCTTT.

V and J are TRBV29-1 and TRBJ2-1, with TRBD1 identical over 7 bases. Trimming removed 4 bases from V and 13 bases from J; junction bases left unmatched: 13. Germline loops: CDR1 SQVTM, CDR2 ANQGSEA. CDR3 length equals 13 residues. Here the CDR3 reads CSVGVDRTLPQFF. The CDR3 DNA reads TGCAGCGTTGGAGTGGACAGGACCCTTCCCCAGTTCTTC.

The V and J genes are TRBV9 and TRBJ2-3, with D perhaps matching TRBD1 or TRBD2 (6 bases each). The CDR3 spans 16 residues. In germline, CDR1 is SGDLS, CDR2 YYNGEE. Trimming pared 3 bases from V and 3 bases from J, leaving 17 bases between. CDR3 amino acids: CASSDAPGASTDTQYF. The CDR3 DNA is TGTGCCAGCAGCGACGCCCCGGGGGCTTCAACAGATACGCAGTATTTT.

In this sample, this clonotype turned up a few times. The chain recombines TRBV7-9 with TRBJ2-1; maybe TRBD2 (6 bases). V lost 6 bases and J 0 bases, leaving 12 bases between the germline ends. This CDR3 comprises 15 residues. The V gene's germline CDR1 is SEHNR and CDR2 FQNEAQ (reference sequence). The CDR3 is CASRSSVSSYNEQFF. In DNA form, the CDR3 reads TGTGCCAGCAGGTCTAGCGTGAGCTCCTACAATGAGCAGTTCTTC.

The table lists this clonotype with a few counts. The V gene is TRBV20-1, the J gene TRBJ1-1; D is ambiguous. The CDR3 contains 12 residues. The ends were cut back, 5 bases at V and 1 base at J, with 8 bases in the middle. In germline, CDR1 is DFQATT, CDR2 SNEGSKA (reference sequence). CDR3 residues: CSAGGPNTEAFF. In nucleotides, the CDR3 is TGCAGTGCTGGTGGACCGAACACTGAAGCTTTCTTT.

J is TRBJ1-4 and V is TRBV18; D remains unclear. The CDR3 runs 15 residues. Deletions cut 3 bases from V and 3 bases from J, with 11 bases between. Germline CDR1 KGHSH, CDR2 LQKENI. The CDR3 DNA reads as TGTGCCAGCTCACCTCGAGTCCTTTCTAATGAAAAACTGTTTTTT. Translating gives CASSPRVLSNEKLFF.

The genes are TRBV20-1 and TRBJ2-7; D remains ambiguous. V lost 5 bases and J 4 bases, leaving 9 bases between the germline ends. This CDR3 is built from 11 residues. From germline, CDR1 is DFQATT and CDR2 SNEGSKA (reference sequence). Here the CDR3 reads CSAQHQYEQYF. CDR3 bases: TGCAGTGCTCAACACCAATACGAGCAGTACTTC.

This clonotype has just a few counts. V gene TRBV27 combines with J gene TRBJ1-1; a weak D match, TRBD1 (5 bases). V lost 6 bases and J 0 bases, leaving 11 bases between the germline ends. CDR3 length equals 14 residues. CDR1 is MNHEY and CDR2 is SMNVEV in the germline V gene (reference sequence). The CDR3 nucleotides are TGTGCCAGCAGGGACAACAGGCTGAACACTGAAGCTTTCTTT. Translating gives CASRDNRLNTEAFF.

This clonotype came up a few times. Being one base from a much bigger clone, this may be a read error. This sequence joins TRBV6-1 and TRBJ2-5; 9 positions agree with TRBD1. The DNA end favors TRBJ2-7, so the J call may be wrong. The CDR3 is 14 residues long. Germline assignment: CDR1 MNHNS and CDR2 SASEGT. The CDR3 nucleotides are TGTGCCAGCAGTCCCCGGGACAGGGTCTTCGAGCAGTACTTC. Its translation: CASSPRDRVFEQYF.

This clonotype turned up a few times. This sequence joins TRBV10-2 and TRBJ2-7; D call uncertain. Germline V CDR1 and CDR2: WSHSY, SAAADI. The ends were cut back, 10 bases at V and 0 bases at J, with 13 bases in the middle. This CDR3 is 13 amino acids long. The CDR3 here is CATLPVSSYEQYF. The CDR3 nucleotides are TGCGCCACCCTGCCGGTTAGCTCCTACGAGCAGTACTTC.

This clonotype occurred a few times. This chain connects TRBV7-9 to TRBJ2-5; TRBD2 matches 14 bases. The CDR3 spans 18 residues. CDR1 is SEHNR and CDR2 is FQNEAQ in the germline V gene (reference sequence). Germline trimming cut 5 bases from V and 5 bases from J; bases unmatched to any gene: 13. The DNA of the CDR3 is TGTGCCAGCAGCCCCCAACCGGGACTAGCGGGAGACTGGGAGACCCAGTACTTC. The encoded protein is CASSPQPGLAGDWETQYF.

There are a few counts of this clonotype. The chain uses TRBV15 and TRBJ1-1, with 9 bases lining up with TRBD1. The germline V gene encodes CDR1 LNHNV and CDR2 YYDKDF (reference sequence). The length of the CDR3 is 13 residues. V shed 3 bases, J shed 8 bases, and the junction held 4 bases outside the gene matches. In nucleotides, the CDR3 is TGTGCCACCAGCAGCATCGGGACAGGGGAAGCTTTCTTT. Its translation: CATSSIGTGEAFF.

The chain is built from TRBV6-5 and TRBJ2-7, with TRBD2 matching over 10 bases. CDR3 length: 15 amino acids. In germline, CDR1 is MNHEY, CDR2 SVGAGI. V was clipped by 6 bases and J by 9 bases; unmatched bases: 14. The CDR3 bases are TGTGCCAGCAGCAGAACAGCGGGAGGGCCCGACGGGCAGTACTTC. This gives the protein CASSRTAGGPDGQYF.

This clonotype has a handful of counts. The chain is built from TRBV20-1 and TRBJ1-1; D ambiguous. Trimming stripped 0 bases from V and 4 bases from J, with 3 bases between. Germline CDR1 and CDR2: DFQATT and SNEGSKA (reference sequence). The CDR3 is 11 amino acids. This chain's CDR3 is CSAREATEAFF. The CDR3 DNA is TGCAGTGCTAGAGAGGCCACTGAAGCTTTCTTT.

The rearrangement links TRBV4-1 to TRBJ2-3; TRBD1 matches 9 bases. V lost 3 bases and J lost 5; bases outside the gene matches: 9. Germline values: CDR1 MGHRA, CDR2 YSYEKL. CDR3 size: 16 residues. The CDR3 DNA reads as TGCGCCAGCAGCCATGCATACAGGGGGCAGGGAGATACGCAGTATTTT. Protein sequence: CASSHAYRGQGDTQYF.

This chain joins TRBV2 and TRBJ2-5; D not certain. The assigned J gene may be wrong: the sequence end matches TRBJ2-7 better. The CDR3 sequence is 13 residues long. Germline V lookup: CDR1 SNHLY, CDR2 FYNNEI. CDR3 nucleotide sequence: TGTGCCAGCAGTGAATTACCGTACTACGAGCAGTACTTC. The encoded protein is CASSELPYYEQYF.

There are many counts of this clonotype. This chain uses TRBV12-3 or TRBV12-4 with TRBJ2-7; 9 positions match TRBD2. Trimming took 6 bases from V and 3 from J; bases not matched to a gene: 12. This CDR3 has 16 residues. The CDR3 coding sequence is TGTGCCAGCAGCTCGACGACTAGCGGCCTCTTCTACGAGCAGTACTTC. Its protein is CASSSTTSGLFYEQYF.

The chain uses TRBV11-2 and TRBJ2-1, with 9 positions matching TRBD1. V was pared by 0 bases and J by 6 bases, with 3 bases of the junction left unmatched. CDR3 length equals 15 residues. Germline assignment: CDR1 SGHAT and CDR2 FQNNGV. CDR3 DNA sequence: TGTGCCAGCAGCTTAGAATCGGGACAGGGCAATGAGCAGTTCTTC. Translated, it gives CASSLESGQGNEQFF. The complete variable domain, with remaining parts taken from reference TRBV11-2 and TRBJ2-1, reads EAGVAQSPRYKIIEKRQSVAFWCNPISGHATLYWYQQILGQGPKLLIQFQNNGVVDDSQLPKDRFSAERLKGVDSTLKIQPAKLEDSAVYLCASSLESGQGNEQFFGPGTRLTVL.

In the case of this clonotype: This could be a read error, since a much larger clone is one nucleotide away. The chain has TRBV29-1 and TRBJ2-3; 7 bases are shared with TRBD2. Germline V gene lookup returns CDR1 SQVTM and CDR2 ANQGSEA. This CDR3 has 13 amino acids. J gave up 2 bases and V 7 bases, and 6 bases lay outside the gene matches. CDR3 amino acids: CSGGGGNTDTQYF. CDR3 in DNA: TGCAGCGGTGGGGGGGGGAACACAGATACGCAGTATTTT.

There are a few counts of this clonotype. The V call is TRBV6-5, the J call TRBJ2-3, with TRBD2 identical over 11 bases. CDR3 length: 17 amino acids. Trimming removed 5 bases from V and 0 bases from J; junction bases left unmatched: 7. Germline V gives CDR1 MNHEY, CDR2 SVGAGI. The CDR3 region is CASSHLAGGISTDTQYF. CDR3 DNA sequence: TGTGCCAGCAGTCACCTAGCGGGGGGAATTAGCACAGATACGCAGTATTTT.

This clonotype was counted only a few times. This rearrangement joins TRBV29-1 to TRBJ1-2; no reliable D call. The CDR3 extends over 11 amino acids. V dropped 5 bases and J dropped 8 bases, with 12 bases sitting between them. Looked up from germline, CDR1 is SQVTM and CDR2 is ANQGSEA. The CDR3 loop reads CSVYPVAGYTF. The CDR3 DNA sequence: TGCAGCGTTTACCCAGTGGCCGGCTACACCTTC.

The rearrangement uses TRBV2 and TRBJ2-7; TRBD1 matches 9 bases. Germline V gene sequence: CDR1 SNHLY, CDR2 FYNNEI. The CDR3 has 15 amino acids. V shed 0 bases, J shed 3 bases, and the junction held 3 bases outside the gene matches. CDR3 in amino acids: CASSEAPDRGYEQYF. In nucleotides, the CDR3 is TGTGCCAGCAGTGAAGCCCCGGACAGGGGCTACGAGCAGTACTTC. Drawing the rest from reference TRBV2 and TRBJ2-7, the complete variable domain is EPEVTQTPSHQVTQMGQEVILRCVPISNHLYFYWYRQILGQKVEFLVSFYNNEISEKSEIFDDQFSVERPDGSNFTLKIRSTKLEDSAMYFCASSEAPDRGYEQYFGPGTRLTVT.

This clonotype has only a few counts. Here the CDR3 reads CSAGQGPGEQYF. In DNA form, the CDR3 reads TGCAGTGCCGGACAGGGACCCGGCGAGCAGTACTTC. The chain links TRBV20-1 to TRBJ2-7, with TRBD1 matching 8 bases. Trimming removed 6 bases from V and 6 bases from J; junction bases left unmatched: 7. The germline V gene encodes CDR1 DFQATT and CDR2 SNEGSKA (reference sequence). The CDR3 covers 12 residues.

In this sample, this clonotype turned up a few times. The chain employs TRBV25-1 and TRBJ2-3; 9 bases fit TRBD2. Trimming cost V 8 bases and J 3 bases; bases outside gene matches: 3. This CDR3 is 13 amino acids long. CDR1 MGHDK and CDR2 SYGVNS come from the germline V gene. In DNA form, the CDR3 reads TGTGCCAGCGCGCGGGGGGGGACAGATACGCAGTATTTT. Amino acid sequence: CASARGGTDTQYF.